This T cell receptor beta chain was identified in a study of OX40 agonist ivuxolimab in advanced cancers. A note on the overall study: Ivuxolimab, which targeted the costimulatory receptor OX40 (CD134), was an agonistic, fully human IgG2 monoclonal antibody. Intravenous ivuxolimab was administered to patients every 2 weeks at six dose levels: 0.01, 0.1, 0.3, 1.5, 3 and 10 mg/kg. Among the roughly 54 dose-escalation patients, around 20 had hepatocellular carcinoma, 15 melanoma, 9 renal cell carcinoma and 9 head and neck cancer. Peripheral TCRbeta sequencing aimed to test whether ivuxolimab altered TCR sequence diversity and caused clonal T-cell expansion. Patients were allowed to have had prior anti-PD-1, anti-PD-L1 or anti-CTLA-4 therapy, and about 40% of the dose-escalation patients had been treated with checkpoint inhibitors. Three dose-escalation patients achieved partial responses, one with hepatocellular carcinoma and two with cutaneous melanoma. The paper describes the monotherapy dose-escalation part (N ≈ 52 patients) of the phase I trial of ivuxolimab. The dose-escalation cohort was around 84% male with a mean age of roughly 60 years, ranging from 23 to 79. The paper's findings and limits, for the study overall: Antigen specificity was not determined for the clonally expanded peripheral T cells. In partial responders in the 0.1-3.0 mg/kg groups, normalized peripheral clonal expansion was found to be among the lowest, especially among CD8+ T cells. Low levels of normalized T-cell clonal expansion were also shown by some nonresponding patients. At doses of 0.1 to 3.0 mg/kg, clonal expansion of both CD4+ and CD8+ blood T cells was observed from baseline to week 6. After ivuxolimab, expanded clones were on average more numerous among CD8+ T cells than among CD4+ T cells.

To sequence the TCRbeta CDR3 region, genomic DNA was isolated from the sorted cells. The immunoSEQ Assay was used for sequencing of TCRbeta CDR3 regions. The table comes from immuneACCESS by way of TCRdb, which keeps in-frame sequences with V and J called. Part of the clones is missing from these tables; in studies checked, under half for an unresolved V gene and the rest for unknown reasons. The sample records some 70,000 clones, approximately 91% of which are singletons. The ten biggest clones cover 2.2% of the sample. Details on this clone: The antigen it recognizes is unknown. No much larger clone is present one base from it, and per-base qualities are unavailable.

Patients with autoimmune disease history or receiving systemic immunosuppression were excluded from the trial. Peripheral blood for TCR sequencing was collected from all dose cohorts at baseline, on cycle 4 day 1, and on cycle 7 day 1. The samples were taken from a phase I, first-in-human, multicenter, open-label dose-escalation trial of ivuxolimab. Adults with locally advanced or metastatic melanoma, renal cell, hepatocellular, or head and neck squamous cell carcinoma were enrolled in the trial. Before TCR sequencing, CD4+ T cells and CD8+ T cells were sorted from peripheral blood as separate populations. Sequencing used CD4+ or CD8+ T cells sorted from blood, obtained in a trial of the OX40 agonist ivuxolimab. The TCR comes from an adult with an advanced solid tumor such as melanoma, head and neck, liver or kidney cancer.

The nucleotide sequence reads as follows: TGCGCCAGCAGCGCGGGACAGACTCTCCCCCCTGAGGGCTACACCTTC. It specifies CASSAGQTLPPEGYTF. The chain joins TRBV5-1 to TRBJ1-2; TRBD1 fits 7 bases in the junction. Via the germline V gene, CDR1 is SGHRS and CDR2 YFSETQ. The cysteine opens and the phenylalanine closes a CDR3 of 16 amino acids. Only CDR3 DNA remains: 48 bases, in frame from the first base. V is pruned by 4 bases and J by 8 bases, leaving 17 bases of the junction without a gene match.